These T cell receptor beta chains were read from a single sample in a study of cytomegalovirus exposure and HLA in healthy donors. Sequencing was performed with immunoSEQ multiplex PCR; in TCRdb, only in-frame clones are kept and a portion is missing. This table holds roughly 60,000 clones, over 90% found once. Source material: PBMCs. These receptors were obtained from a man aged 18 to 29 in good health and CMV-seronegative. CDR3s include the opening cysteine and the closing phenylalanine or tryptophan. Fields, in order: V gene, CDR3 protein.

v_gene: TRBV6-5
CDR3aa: CASSLQGNTEAFF

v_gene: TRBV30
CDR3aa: CAWSVGRGTDTQYF

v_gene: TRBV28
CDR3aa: CASSLQAFYSNQPQHF

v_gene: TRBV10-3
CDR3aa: CAISNVIGASSYNEQFF

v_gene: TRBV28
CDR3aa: CASSPSGRVTDTQYF

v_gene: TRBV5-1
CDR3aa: CASNILPSTDTQYF

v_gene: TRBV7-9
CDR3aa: CASSPKEGVYEQYF

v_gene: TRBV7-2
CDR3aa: CASSPGTGGTDTQYF

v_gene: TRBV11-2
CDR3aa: CASSVGGVAFF

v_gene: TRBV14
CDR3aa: CASSQDHRVNTGELFF

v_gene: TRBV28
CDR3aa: CASSLKGLAGGYETQYF

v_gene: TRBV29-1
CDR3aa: CSVGRTDTGELFF

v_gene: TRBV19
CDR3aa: CASSIYRGYEQYF

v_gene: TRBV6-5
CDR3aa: CASRGSGGRNEQFF

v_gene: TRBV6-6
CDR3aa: CASSYEVAQPQHF

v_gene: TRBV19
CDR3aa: CASSMGHIYEQYF

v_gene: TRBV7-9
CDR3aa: CASSPFPSGPYEQYF

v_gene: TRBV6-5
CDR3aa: CASSYQPQGANEKLFF

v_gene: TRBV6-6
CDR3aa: CASQRTEVGEQYF

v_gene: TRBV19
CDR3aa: CASSDGPRGDEKLFF

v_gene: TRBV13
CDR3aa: CASSSTGDSGANVLTF

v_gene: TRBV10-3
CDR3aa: CAISEWGLDDEQYF